The 26 T cell receptor beta chains listed next were all sequenced from one sample in a study of tumor and adjacent non-tumor tissue in lung cancer. No cell sorting was done before RNA was extracted from the tissue. The normal lung tissue was taken more than 3 cm from the tumor edge. The library came from three nested PCR rounds adapted from ARM-PCR protocols. TCRdb passed the multiplex PCR reads through MiXCR, listing each CDR3 protein once. The table has about 75,000 distinct CDR3 sequences, around 70% seen once. The material sequenced was distant non-tumor lung tissue. These TCRs come from a woman between 45 and 65 years old with non-small cell lung cancer.

Worth noting for this clonotype: The conserved closing phenylalanine or tryptophan is absent in this CDR3, likely reflecting a read error. The chain has TRBV6-5 and TRBJ1-6; 10 nucleotides agree with TRBD1. This CDR3 spans 13 amino acids. V was clipped by 10 bases and J by 8 bases; unmatched bases: 5. CDR1 is MNHEY, CDR2 SVGAGI, per germline. Here the CDR3 reads CANRGTGDSPLHI. The CDR3 coding sequence is TGTGCCAACAGAGGGACAGGGGATTCACCCCTCCACATT.

The chain employs TRBV20-1 and TRBJ1-6, with a weak D call TRBD1 (5 bases). The V end was cut by 5 bases, the J end by 10 bases, with 36 bases between. CDR1 and CDR2 (germline): DFQATT, SNEGSKA (reference sequence). The CDR3 loop spans 20 amino acids. The CDR3 nucleotides read TGCAGTGCTCGACGGATAGGGGTCGTGTCTCGGGCGGAGCTGGGATCACCCCTCCACTTT. Translated, it gives CSARRIGVVSRAELGSPLHF.

Remarks on this clonotype: One junction end does not reproduce the germline sequence, and a read error may be involved. This chain joins TRBV6-1 and TRBJ1-5; D not certain. Germline V lookup: CDR1 MNHNS, CDR2 SASEGT. CDR3 length: 15 residues. DNA for the CDR3: TGTACCAGCAGTGAAAATGGGTGCAGCAATCAGCCCCAGCATTTT. It is translated as CTSSENGCSNQPQHF.

Comments on this clonotype: Possible read error: a much larger clone is one base away. The chain is built from TRBV5-1 and TRBJ2-2; TRBD2 matches at 7 bases. CDR1 and CDR2 (germline): SGHRS, YFSETQ. The CDR3 spans 13 residues. The CDR3 sequence: CASRTSYGGGLFF. The CDR3 DNA sequence: TGCGCCAGCAGGACTAGCTATGGCGGGGGGCTGTTTTTT.

This clonotype was recorded many times. For the CDR3, the DNA is TGCAGTGCTAGAGATGACAGGTCCCCCGCCGGGGAGCAGTACTTC. This codes for CSARDDRSPAGEQYF. The rearrangement joins TRBV20-1 to TRBJ2-7; TRBD1 might be the D (6 bases). The CDR3 loop spans 15 amino acids. Deletions cut 0 bases from V and 7 bases from J, with 19 bases between. Germline V lookup: CDR1 DFQATT, CDR2 SNEGSKA (reference sequence).

To note about this clonotype: A junction boundary mismatches the germline segment, possibly from a read error. The chain links TRBV12-5 to TRBJ2-1, with D maybe TRBD2 (5 bases). The CDR3 loop spans 16 amino acids. The germline V gene encodes CDR1 LGHNT and CDR2 FRNRAP. This CDR3 reads CANGLATGIGNNEQFF. Written as DNA, the CDR3 is TGTGCTAATGGTTTGGCCACCGGGATAGGCAACAATGAACAGTTCTTC.

As to this clonotype: A much larger clone is a single base away; this may be a read error. This chain joins TRBV12-3 or TRBV12-4 and TRBJ1-4; perhaps TRBD1 as D (5 bases). This CDR3 is 14 amino acids long. The CDR3: CASSVGGFVEKLLF. CDR3 coding DNA: TGTGCCAGCAGCGTCGGGGGGTTTGTTGAAAAACTGCTTTTT.

A note on this clonotype: This may be a read error, as it is one base from a much larger clone. The V gene is TRBV6-1, the J gene TRBJ2-2, with a possible D match to TRBD2 (5 bases). Trimming pared 4 bases from V and 5 bases from J, leaving 14 bases between. The CDR3 has 15 amino acids. Germline-derived CDR1 and CDR2 are MNHNS and SASEGT. DNA for the CDR3: TGTGCCAGCAGTGTACACGGGATGAAGACCGGGGAGCTGTTTTTT. Translated: CASSVHGMKTGELFF.

About this clonotype: At one boundary the junction diverges from the germline segment, which might be a read error. The chain employs TRBV11-2 and TRBJ1-4; the D gene is possibly TRBD1 (6 bases). CDR3 length: 16 residues. Per germline, CDR1 SGHAT and CDR2 FQNNGV. In nucleotides, the CDR3 is TGTGTCAGCAGCTTAACCGGGGACACTGGGGGGAGGAAACTGTTTTTT. Protein: CVSSLTGDTGGRKLFF.

Notes on this clonotype: The junction departs from the called germline gene at one end, perhaps through a read error. The chain combines TRBV13 with TRBJ2-4, with D maybe TRBD1 (6 bases). The germline V gene encodes CDR1 PRHDT and CDR2 FYEKMQ (reference sequence). The CDR3 length is 14 residues. In DNA, the CDR3 is TGTGCCAGCAGCTTGGGACAAGCCAAAAACAATCAGTACTTC. This encodes CASSLGQAKNNQYF.

Of note for this clonotype: Sequence at one end of the junction differs from germline and may be a read error. This chain links TRBV11-3 with TRBJ2-3; D is undetermined. This CDR3 is built from 13 residues. Germline V gene data show CDR1 as SGHNT and CDR2 as YENEEA. The CDR3 region has the DNA TGTGCCAGCAGTACCAGTGGTACAGATACGCACTATTTT. Its translation: CASSTSGTDTHYF.

Worth noting for this clonotype: The conserved final phenylalanine or tryptophan is absent from the CDR3, which likely points to a read error. This CDR3 is CASSFNSGTIEQFL. The CDR3 DNA reads as TGTGCCAGCAGCTTTAATTCGGGAACGATTGAGCAGTTCCTC. The chain has TRBV11-2 and TRBJ2-1; a possible D gene is TRBD2 (5 bases). This CDR3 is 14 amino acids long. Trimming took 3 bases from V and 9 from J, leaving 15 bases between them. Looked up from germline, CDR1 is SGHAT and CDR2 is FQNNGV.

A remark on this clonotype: Because the CDR3 is missing its conserved closing phenylalanine or tryptophan, this is likely a read error. The chain recombines TRBV6-4 with TRBJ1-1; 9 bases map to TRBD1. CDR1 MRHNA and CDR2 SNTAGT come from the germline V gene. Trimming took 3 bases from V and 5 from J; bases not matched to a gene: 4. This CDR3 is 14 amino acids long. The CDR3 DNA reads TGTGCCAGCAGTGAAAGACAGGGGGGAACTGAAGCTTTCTCT. Encoded protein: CASSERQGGTEAFS.

The sample holds one count of this clonotype. The chain has TRBV6-1 and TRBJ2-1, with a tentative D call TRBD1 (6 bases). V was cut by 7 bases and J by 8 bases, with 24 bases left in between. This CDR3 comprises 16 residues. Per germline, CDR1 MNHNS and CDR2 SASEGT. CDR3 residues: CASNSLTGSFVDEQFF. The CDR3 DNA reads as TGTGCCAGCAACAGCCTAACAGGGTCCTTTGTGGATGAGCAGTTCTTC.

This clonotype turned up a few times. Just one base apart from a much larger clone, this may be a read error. The CDR3 sequence: CSAILVKETQYF. The CDR3 DNA reads as TGCAGTGCTATTCTAGTAAAAGAGACCCAGTACTTC. V is TRBV20-1 and J is TRBJ2-5; no firm D call. The V gene lost 4 bases and the J gene lost 3 bases, with 9 bases spanning the gap. CDR3 size: 12 residues. Germline values: CDR1 DFQATT, CDR2 SNEGSKA (reference sequence).

This clonotype was seen ten or more times. J is TRBJ2-7 and V is TRBV29-1, with 8 bases aligning to TRBD1. Germline loops: CDR1 SQVTM, CDR2 ANQGSEA. The CDR3 covers 13 residues. The J segment lost 6 bases and the V segment lost 2 bases, leaving 6 bases of the junction unmatched. The DNA of the CDR3 is TGCAGCGTTGAAAACACAGGGGGAGGCGAGCAGTACTTC. It specifies CSVENTGGGEQYF.

This clonotype has more than one count but fewer than ten. A much larger clone is a single base away; this may be a read error. The chain links TRBV10-3 to TRBJ2-7; 13 bases are a match to TRBD2. The CDR3 extends over 17 amino acids. CDR1 and CDR2 from the germline V gene are ENHRY and SYGVKD. The CDR3: CAVSDLGLAGETYEQYF. The DNA for the CDR3 is TGTGCCGTCAGTGATCTCGGACTAGCGGGAGAAACCTACGAGCAGTACTTC.

Worth noting for this clonotype: At one end, the junction sequence differs from germline, possibly due to a read error. The chain couples TRBV20-1 to TRBJ2-7; a weak D match, TRBD2 (5 bases). This CDR3 is 15 amino acids long. Germline lookup yields CDR1 DFQATT and CDR2 SNEGSKA (reference sequence). The CDR3, as DNA: TGCAGTGCTCCGAGCCCGGGGATGGCGGCCTACGAGCACTACTTC. Its protein product is CSAPSPGMAAYEHYF.

A word on this clonotype: One junction end disagrees with the germline gene, perhaps due to a read error. The chain is built from TRBV11-2 and TRBJ2-2; D is possibly TRBD1 (5 bases). Looked up from germline, CDR1 is SGHAT and CDR2 is FQNNGV. CDR3 length: 14 amino acids. CDR3 sequence (DNA): TGTGGCAGCAGCTTATCCCCAGGGACCGGGGAGCTGTTTTTT. It codes for CGSSLSPGTGELFF.

This clonotype came up many times. This sequence joins TRBV24-1 and TRBJ2-5; no firm D call. Germline V gene lookup returns CDR1 KGHDR and CDR2 SFDVKD. V gave up 0 bases and J gave up 4 bases, with 14 bases separating them. This CDR3 is 16 amino acids long. This CDR3 is CATSDLVPVRAETQYF. CDR3 DNA: TGTGCCACCAGTGATTTGGTCCCTGTTCGGGCAGAGACCCAGTACTTC.

In regard to this clonotype: One end of the junction varies from germline; a read error may be responsible. The chain recombines TRBV11-2 with TRBJ2-5, with TRBD1 identical over 11 bases. The CDR3 is made up of 14 amino acids. CDR1 SGHAT and CDR2 FQNNGV come from the germline V gene. The CDR3 sequence: CASGTGQGAETQYF. The CDR3 region has the DNA TGTGCCAGCGGCACCGGACAGGGGGCTGAGACCCAATACTTC. Supplemented by reference TRBV11-2 and TRBJ2-5, the full variable domain reads EAGVAQSPRYKIIEKRQSVAFWCNPISGHATLYWYQQILGQGPKLLIQFQNNGVVDDSQLPKDRFSAERLKGVDSTLKIQPAKLEDSAVYLCASGTGQGAETQYFGPGTRLLVL.

Comments on this clonotype: The junction departs from the called germline gene at one end, perhaps through a read error. The rearrangement joins TRBV20-1 to TRBJ1-5; perhaps TRBD1 as D (5 bases). The germline V gene encodes CDR1 DFQATT and CDR2 SNEGSKA (reference sequence). This CDR3 has 14 amino acids. CDR3 coding DNA: TGCAGTGTCTCCCGCGAGGGGAGTTACCAGCACCATCATTTC. Encoded protein: CSVSREGSYQHHHF.

This clonotype occurred once. Because the CDR3 is missing its conserved closing phenylalanine or tryptophan, this is likely a read error. The rearrangement joins TRBV4-3 to TRBJ2-1; 11 bases are shared with TRBD2. The CDR3 has 15 amino acids. Germline lookup yields CDR1 LGHNA and CDR2 YSLEER. With 3 bases clipped from V and 6 bases from J, the junction kept 4 bases outside the gene matches. The CDR3, as DNA: TGCGCCAGCAGCCAGATAGCGGGAGGGGGCAATGAGCAGTTCATC. It codes for CASSQIAGGGNEQFI.

This clonotype was seen at least ten times. The chain carries TRBV29-1 and TRBJ2-7; 7 nucleotides agree with TRBD2. Germline lookup yields CDR1 SQVTM and CDR2 ANQGSEA. J was trimmed by 2 bases and V by 4 bases; bases with no gene match: 5. CDR3 length: 13 amino acids. The CDR3 region is CSVVLAFTYEQYF. The CDR3 nucleotides are TGCAGCGTTGTACTAGCGTTTACCTACGAGCAGTACTTC.

For this clonotype: A much larger clone sits a single nucleotide away, making a read error possible. The chain links TRBV20-1 to TRBJ2-1; 10 bases line up with TRBD2. There are 12 residues in the CDR3. CDR1 DFQATT and CDR2 SNEGSKA come from the germline V gene (reference sequence). The CDR3, as DNA: TGCAATGCTGGACTAGCGGAGAATGAGCAGTTCTTC. Translating gives CNAGLAENEQFF.

A word on this clonotype: At one end the junction does not follow the germline gene, possibly because of a read error. The J gene is TRBJ2-6, the V gene TRBV11-2; the D is unclear. This CDR3 contains 14 residues. CDR1 is SGHAT, CDR2 FQNNGV, per germline. CDR3 DNA: TGTGTCAGCAGCTTAGATCCCCGGGCCAACGTCCTGACTTTC. It specifies CVSSLDPRANVLTF.